Following are 21 T cell receptor beta chains from one sample sequenced in a study of blood T cell repertoires in COVID-19. Data came from immunoSEQ multiplex PCR; TCRdb stores just in-frame clones and leaves some out. The sample carries approximately 210,000 clones, roughly 90% recorded once. Input material: PBMCs or T cells enriched from blood (not recorded which). These receptors originate from a woman aged 25 to 45 who had recovered from COVID-19.

The chain combines TRBV7-9 with TRBJ2-7; 10 bases agree with TRBD2. V lost 8 bases and J lost 0; bases outside the gene matches: 4. Germline values: CDR1 SEHNR, CDR2 FQNEAQ (reference sequence). The CDR3 is 14 residues long. In nucleotides, the CDR3 is TGTGCCAGCGGGTTAGCGGGAGGCTCCTACGAGCAGTACTTC. Translating it yields CASGLAGGSYEQYF.

The gene calls are TRBV19 and TRBJ1-5; D may be TRBD1 (5 bases). The CDR3 has 14 residues. V lost 5 bases, J lost 6 bases, and 14 bases lay in between. The germline V gene has CDR1 LNHDA and CDR2 SQIVND (reference sequence). CDR3 sequence: CASSPRQRSQPQHF. CDR3 coding DNA: TGTGCCAGTAGTCCCCGACAGAGGAGTCAGCCCCAGCATTTT.

CDR3 nucleotide sequence: TGTGCCAGCAGTTACTCAGGACAGGGGAACACCATATATTTT. It specifies CASSYSGQGNTIYF. The rearrangement joins TRBV6-5 to TRBJ1-3; 9 nucleotides line up with TRBD1. In germline, CDR1 is MNHEY, CDR2 SVGAGI. The J segment lost 7 bases and the V segment lost 0 bases, leaving 1 base of the junction unmatched. The CDR3 is 14 residues long.

This chain connects TRBV25-1 to TRBJ1-1; perhaps TRBD1 as D (6 bases). V was shortened by 0 bases and J by 1 base, with 9 bases between the two germline ends. Per germline, CDR1 MGHDK and CDR2 SYGVNS. This CDR3 region has 15 residues. The CDR3 DNA is TGTGCCAGCAGTGAATACTTAGGGGGGAACACTGAAGCTTTCTTT. It yields the protein CASSEYLGGNTEAFF.

This chain uses TRBV11-1 with TRBJ1-1; the D gene is possibly TRBD1 (6 bases). CDR1 is SGHAT, CDR2 FQDESV, per germline (reference sequence). CDR3 length: 15 residues. Trimming pared 0 bases from V and 1 base from J, leaving 9 bases between. The CDR3 here is CASSLARQANTEAFF. The DNA of the CDR3 is TGTGCCAGCAGCTTAGCACGACAGGCGAACACTGAAGCTTTCTTT.

This clone was observed once. The gene calls are TRBV7-3 and TRBJ2-1; TRBD2 matches 12 bases. Germline loops: CDR1 SGHTA, CDR2 FQGTGA. V trimming: 5 bases; J trimming: 8 bases; junction bases outside the gene matches: 10. There are 16 residues in the CDR3. CDR3: CASSPQGLAGHDEQFF. Written as DNA, the CDR3 is TGTGCCAGCAGCCCCCAAGGACTAGCGGGACACGATGAGCAGTTCTTC.

The chain joins TRBV27 to TRBJ2-3, with 8 bases that match TRBD1. The V segment lost 0 bases and the J segment 5 bases; nucleotides outside the gene matches: 1. The CDR3 consists of 14 residues. Germline CDR1 MNHEY, CDR2 SMNVEV (reference sequence). The CDR3 is CASSLSTGEDTQYF. CDR3 sequence (DNA): TGTGCCAGCAGTTTATCGACAGGGGAAGATACGCAGTATTTT.

V is TRBV9 and J is TRBJ2-3; 9 nucleotides agree with TRBD2. The CDR3 extends over 18 amino acids. Germline values: CDR1 SGDLS, CDR2 YYNGEE. The V gene end was trimmed by 3 bases and the J gene end by 0 bases; junction bases not matched to a gene: 11. The CDR3 coding sequence is TGTGCCAGCAGCGGATCCGGGACTAGCATTACTAGCACAGATACGCAGTATTTT. Translated: CASSGSGTSITSTDTQYF.

The chain employs TRBV9 and TRBJ1-2; maybe TRBD1 (6 bases). The CDR3 extends over 15 amino acids. Deletions cut 4 bases from V and 8 bases from J, with 21 bases between. Germline lookup yields CDR1 SGDLS and CDR2 YYNGEE. The CDR3 nucleotides are TGTGCCAGCAGCCCGCGACAGGCCCCCTCTGAGGGCTACACCTTC. It translates to CASSPRQAPSEGYTF.

This chain links TRBV6-5 with TRBJ1-1, with TRBD1 matching over 9 bases. The CDR3 totals 13 residues. In germline, CDR1 is MNHEY, CDR2 SVGAGI. Trimming took 7 bases from V and 4 from J; bases not matched to a gene: 4. The CDR3 loop is CASTETGGTEAFF. The CDR3 nucleotides are TGTGCCAGCACCGAGACAGGGGGCACTGAAGCTTTCTTT.

The chain carries TRBV18 and TRBJ1-5; 9 positions agree with TRBD1. The CDR3 length is 14 residues. Looked up from germline, CDR1 is KGHSH and CDR2 is LQKENI. V shed 3 bases, J shed 7 bases, and the junction held 4 bases outside the gene matches. The CDR3 DNA sequence: TGTGCCAGCTCACCGGACAGGGGAGGCCAGCCCCAGCATTTT. Its protein product is CASSPDRGGQPQHF.

This clone was seen a single time. The chain combines TRBV7-2 with TRBJ2-7; TRBD1 might be the D (7 bases). With 5 bases removed from V and 9 bases from J, the gap between germline ends came to 17 bases. CDR1 is SGHTA and CDR2 is FQGNSA in the germline V gene. The CDR3 runs 13 residues. CDR3 in amino acids: CASSLYTGEVQYF. In nucleotides, the CDR3 is TGTGCCAGCAGCCTATATACAGGGGAGGTGCAGTACTTC.

This chain uses TRBV6-4 with TRBJ2-1, with 8 bases aligning to TRBD2. J gave up 3 bases and V 5 bases, and 12 bases lay outside the gene matches. Looked up from germline, CDR1 is MRHNA and CDR2 is SNTAGT. The CDR3 has 17 residues. The CDR3 sequence is CASSPTGTRGDYNEQFF. DNA of the CDR3: TGTGCCAGCAGTCCTACCGGGACTAGGGGGGACTACAATGAGCAGTTCTTC.

The chain has TRBV4-1 and TRBJ2-7, with unresolved D. The germline CDR1 and CDR2 sequences are MGHRA and YSYEKL. Trimming shortened V by 0 bases and J by 3 bases, and 6 bases separated the two germline ends. The CDR3 loop spans 13 amino acids. CDR3 in amino acids: CASSQDLNYEQYF. CDR3 in DNA: TGCGCCAGCAGCCAAGACCTAAACTACGAGCAGTACTTC.

V gene TRBV30 combines with J gene TRBJ1-5, with D perhaps matching TRBD1 (5 bases). This CDR3 comprises 14 residues. CDR1 and CDR2 (germline): GTSNPN, SVGIG (reference sequence). The ends were cut back, 0 bases at V and 4 bases at J, with 10 bases in the middle. In DNA, the CDR3 is TGTGCCTGGAGTGTAGGGGCAGAAAATCAGCCCCAGCATTTT. It specifies CAWSVGAENQPQHF.

The rearrangement uses TRBV19 and TRBJ1-3; the D is unclear. The CDR3 sequence is 13 residues long. The germline gives CDR1 LNHDA, CDR2 SQIVND (reference sequence). Between the trimmed V and J ends, which lost 6 bases and 9 bases, there was a span of 15 bases. CDR3 protein: CASSDSLETTIYF. For the CDR3, the DNA is TGTGCCAGTAGCGACTCCCTCGAGACCACCATATATTTT. The whole variable domain, filled in from reference TRBV19 and TRBJ1-3, reads DGGITQSPKYLFRKEGQNVTLSCEQNLNHDAMYWYRQDPGQGLRLIYYSQIVNDFQKGDIAEGYSVSREKKESFPLTVTSAQKNPTAFYLCASSDSLETTIYFGEGSWLTVV.

A few counts support this clone. J is TRBJ2-2 and V is TRBV11-2; no reliable D call. Looked up from germline, CDR1 is SGHAT and CDR2 is FQNNGV. The CDR3 totals 13 residues. V shed 1 base and J shed 9 bases, with 9 bases lying between them. The CDR3 spells CASSLGKSWELFF. As DNA, the CDR3 is TGTGCCAGCAGCTTAGGAAAGAGTTGGGAGCTGTTTTTT.

The chain has TRBV19 and TRBJ2-7, with 7 bases aligning to TRBD2. Germline-derived CDR1 and CDR2 are LNHDA and SQIVND (reference sequence). V was pared by 4 bases and J by 0 bases, with 0 bases of the junction left unmatched. The CDR3 is made up of 13 amino acids. CDR3 region: CASSTGGSYEQYF. Written as DNA, the CDR3 is TGTGCCAGTAGTACGGGAGGCTCCTACGAGCAGTACTTC.

The chain couples TRBV28 to TRBJ2-3, with D possibly TRBD2 on 6 matching bases. Germline V lookup: CDR1 MDHEN, CDR2 SYDVKM. This CDR3 has 14 amino acids. Trimming shortened V by 3 bases and J by 1 base, and 8 bases separated the two germline ends. CDR3 residues: CASSLRGRTDTQYF. DNA of the CDR3: TGTGCCAGCAGTTTGCGGGGTCGCACAGATACGCAGTATTTT.

The chain couples TRBV19 to TRBJ2-1; D is undetermined. The CDR3 runs to 12 residues. Trimming cost V 6 bases and J 6 bases, with 9 bases left between them. Germline V gives CDR1 LNHDA, CDR2 SQIVND (reference sequence). CDR3 loop: CASSPFGNEQFF. CDR3 nucleotides: TGTGCCAGTAGCCCCTTCGGCAATGAGCAGTTCTTC.

The V call is TRBV9, the J call TRBJ2-1; D possibly corresponds to TRBD2 (5 bases). V lost 0 bases and J 1 base, leaving 17 bases between the germline ends. The CDR3 covers 18 residues. Germline assignment: CDR1 SGDLS and CDR2 YYNGEE. CDR3 loop: CASSVGLSAYGSYNEQFF. DNA of the CDR3: TGTGCCAGCAGCGTAGGACTAAGCGCCTATGGGTCCTACAATGAGCAGTTCTTC.